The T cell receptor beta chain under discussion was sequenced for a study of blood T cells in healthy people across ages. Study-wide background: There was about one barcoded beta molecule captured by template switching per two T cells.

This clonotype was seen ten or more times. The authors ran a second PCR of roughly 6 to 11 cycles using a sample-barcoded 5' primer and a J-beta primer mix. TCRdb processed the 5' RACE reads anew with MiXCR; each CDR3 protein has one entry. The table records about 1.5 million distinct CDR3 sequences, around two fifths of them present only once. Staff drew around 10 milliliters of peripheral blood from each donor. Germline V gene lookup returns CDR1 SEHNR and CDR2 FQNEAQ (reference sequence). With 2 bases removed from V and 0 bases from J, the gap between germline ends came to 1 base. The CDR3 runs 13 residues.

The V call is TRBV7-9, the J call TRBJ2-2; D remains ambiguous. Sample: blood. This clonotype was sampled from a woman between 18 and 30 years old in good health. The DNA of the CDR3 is TGTGCCAGCAGCTTACCGAACACCGGGGAGCTGTTTTTT. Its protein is CASSLPNTGELFF.